The 18 T cell receptor beta chains listed next were all sequenced from one sample in a study of blood T cell repertoires in COVID-19. Data came from immunoSEQ multiplex PCR; TCRdb stores just in-frame clones and leaves some out. The table lists 230,000 or so clones, roughly 84% of them singletons. The material sequenced was PBMCs or T cells enriched from blood (not recorded which). These receptors all come from a woman in her forties or fifties who had been exposed to COVID-19.

This rearrangement joins TRBV15 to TRBJ2-7; D uncertain. V gave up 4 bases and J gave up 6 bases, with 19 bases separating them. Germline V gene sequence: CDR1 LNHNV, CDR2 YYDKDF (reference sequence). This CDR3 spans 15 amino acids. The CDR3 loop reads CATSTEEFPLSEQYF. In DNA, the CDR3 is TGTGCCACCAGCACCGAAGAGTTCCCCCTGAGCGAGCAGTACTTC.

The chain employs TRBV2 and TRBJ1-3; 8 bases align to TRBD1. V shed 5 bases, J shed 4 bases, and the junction held 7 bases outside the gene matches. Germline CDR1 SNHLY, CDR2 FYNNEI. The CDR3 runs 15 residues. CDR3 in DNA: TGTGCCAGCAGTCCCCGGACAGGGAGGGGAAACACCATATATTTT. Its translation is CASSPRTGRGNTIYF.

V is TRBV10-1 and J is TRBJ1-1; D is uncertain. Between the trimmed V and J ends, which lost 4 bases and 9 bases, there was a span of 15 bases. Germline CDR1 reads WNHNN; CDR2 reads SYGVQD (reference sequence). The CDR3 runs to 13 residues. The CDR3 is CASSVGPPAQAFF. DNA of the CDR3: TGCGCCAGCAGTGTGGGCCCTCCGGCCCAAGCTTTCTTT.

The rearrangement uses TRBV25-1 and TRBJ2-7, with D perhaps TRBD1 (6 bases). The CDR3 sequence is 14 residues long. V lost 5 bases and J lost 2, with 13 bases in between. The germline gives CDR1 MGHDK, CDR2 SYGVNS. CDR3 residues: CASSRGDIAYEQYF. DNA for the CDR3: TGTGCCAGCAGTCGTGGGGACATAGCCTACGAGCAGTACTTC.

The chain recombines TRBV13 with TRBJ1-2; 10 bases map to TRBD1. The CDR3 spans 16 residues. Germline-derived CDR1 and CDR2 are PRHDT and FYEKMQ (reference sequence). V shed 0 bases and J 2 bases; nucleotides not matched to a gene: 3. The CDR3 sequence: CASSLGTGGRNYGYTF. DNA for the CDR3: TGTGCCAGCAGCTTAGGGACAGGGGGCCGCAACTATGGCTACACCTTC. Full variable domain (missing parts from reference TRBV13 and TRBJ1-2): AAGVIQSPRHLIKEKRETATLKCYPIPRHDTVYWYQQGPGQDPQFLISFYEKMQSDKGSIPDRFSAQQFSDYHSELNMSSLELGDSALYFCASSLGTGGRNYGYTFGSGTRLTVV.

This rearrangement joins TRBV9 to TRBJ2-5; 10 positions agree with TRBD2. This CDR3 has 18 amino acids. Trimming took 0 bases from V and 1 from J; bases not matched to a gene: 9. Germline CDR1 and CDR2: SGDLS and YYNGEE. CDR3 coding DNA: TGTGCCAGCAGCGTAGGTGCTAGCGGGGGACCGTTCCAAGAGACCCAGTACTTC. Amino acids: CASSVGASGGPFQETQYF.

This chain links TRBV12-2 with TRBJ1-4. TRBV12-2 constitutes a pseudogene. This CDR3 has 18 residues. The CDR3 region has the DNA TGTGCAAGTCGGCCGCAAGAGGGCCACGGATTATGGCATGAAAAACTGTTTTTT. Translating it yields CASRPQEGHGLWHEKLFF.

The chain employs TRBV30 and TRBJ1-3; D uncertain. Trimming shortened V by 3 bases and J by 3 bases, and 12 bases separated the two germline ends. Germline CDR1 reads GTSNPN; CDR2 reads SVGIG (reference sequence). This CDR3 contains 14 residues. The CDR3 spells CAWSRTAGGNTIYF. CDR3 in DNA: TGTGCCTGGAGCCGGACGGCGGGTGGAAACACCATATATTTT.

This chain connects TRBV7-2 to TRBJ2-2, with a weak D call TRBD2 (6 bases). The CDR3 length is 16 residues. Germline CDR1 reads SGHTA; CDR2 reads FQGNSA. Trimming pared 3 bases from V and 5 bases from J, leaving 16 bases between. DNA of the CDR3: TGTGCCAGCAGCTTTATAGGCGGGGTTAGGACCGGGGAGCTGTTTTTT. As protein: CASSFIGGVRTGELFF.

The genes are TRBV5-1 and TRBJ1-3; no clear D. Trimming left V 4 bases short and J 2 bases short, with 19 bases between. This CDR3 has 17 residues. Germline CDR1 is SGHRS and CDR2 is YFSETQ. CDR3 coding DNA: TGCGCCAGCAGCCCGTCGGTACGGGGAAAGGCTGGAAACACCATATATTTT. Translating it yields CASSPSVRGKAGNTIYF.

The V call is TRBV2, the J call TRBJ2-7; D is ambiguous. The CDR3 has 14 residues. Germline V CDR1 and CDR2: SNHLY, FYNNEI. The V gene lost 0 bases and the J gene lost 5 bases, with 11 bases spanning the gap. CDR3 loop: CASSEARQSNEQYF. DNA for the CDR3: TGTGCCAGCAGTGAAGCGCGGCAGAGTAACGAGCAGTACTTC.

Here the CDR3 reads CASRQTSVSYNEQFF. CDR3 DNA: TGTGCCAGTAGGCAGACTAGCGTATCCTACAATGAGCAGTTCTTC. The V and J genes are TRBV19 and TRBJ2-1, with 8 bases that match TRBD2. Germline CDR1 is LNHDA and CDR2 is SQIVND (reference sequence). This CDR3 is built from 15 residues. Unmatched junction bases numbered 5, after V lost 6 bases and J lost 1 base.

The chain employs TRBV6-6 and TRBJ1-2; the D gene is possibly TRBD1 (6 bases). The CDR3 has 11 amino acids. In germline, CDR1 is MNHNY, CDR2 SVGAGI (reference sequence). The V end lost 6 bases, the J end lost 8 bases, and 10 bases lay between the germline ends. The CDR3 loop is CASRAGVGYTF. As DNA, the CDR3 is TGTGCCAGCAGAGCAGGGGTGGGCTACACCTTC.

This clone was seen a few times. V and J are TRBV5-5 and TRBJ2-7; tentative D call: TRBD1 (6 bases). The CDR3 spans 14 residues. CDR1 is SGHKS and CDR2 is YYEKEE in the germline V gene (reference sequence). Between the trimmed V and J ends, which lost 4 bases and 1 base, there was a span of 12 bases. The CDR3 region has the DNA TGTGCCAGCAGCGTAACAGGGAGTTCCTACGAGCAGTACTTC. Translation: CASSVTGSSYEQYF. Drawing the rest from reference TRBV5-5 and TRBJ2-7, the complete variable domain is DAGVTQSPTHLIKTRGQQVTLRCSPISGHKSVSWYQQVLGQGPQFIFQYYEKEERGRGNFPDRFSARQFPNYSSELNVNALLLGDSALYLCASSVTGSSYEQYFGPGTRLTVT.

This rearrangement joins TRBV6-1 to TRBJ1-5, with 12 nucleotides matching TRBD1. J lost 5 bases, V lost 1 base, and 6 bases had no gene match. The CDR3 length is 17 residues. Per germline, CDR1 MNHNS and CDR2 SASEGT. The CDR3 protein is CASSEGTGTGGYQPQHF. CDR3 DNA: TGTGCCAGCAGTGAAGGAACCGGGACAGGGGGCTATCAGCCCCAGCATTTT.

The chain joins TRBV5-1 to TRBJ1-1; maybe TRBD1 (6 bases). Germline V gene lookup returns CDR1 SGHRS and CDR2 YFSETQ. V was pared by 4 bases and J by 0 bases, with 16 bases between. The length of the CDR3 is 16 residues. Here the CDR3 reads CASSLGGQPLNTEAFF. CDR3 coding DNA: TGCGCCAGCAGCCTTGGCGGACAGCCGCTGAACACTGAAGCTTTCTTT.

The chain is built from TRBV29-1 and TRBJ2-3; 8 bases align to TRBD2. Germline V CDR1 and CDR2: SQVTM, ANQGSEA. This CDR3 comprises 15 residues. With 7 bases clipped from V and 1 base from J, the junction kept 10 bases outside the gene matches. The CDR3, as DNA: TGCAGCGGAATAAGGACTAGCAGCGGCACAGATACGCAGTATTTT. Translating it yields CSGIRTSSGTDTQYF.

The rearrangement links TRBV5-1 to TRBJ1-2, with D unresolved. The CDR3 is 17 amino acids. Germline CDR1 reads SGHRS; CDR2 reads YFSETQ. V was clipped by 1 base and J by 0 bases, with 16 bases between them. CDR3 bases: TGCGCCAGCAGCTTGAATTCCCTGACTGAAACTAACTATGGCTACACCTTC. Protein product: CASSLNSLTETNYGYTF.